The present T cell receptor beta chain was sequenced within a study of breast tumors, draining lymph nodes, adjacent tissues. TCRdb fed the multiplex PCR reads into MiXCR, producing one record per CDR3 protein. The sample consists of about 66,000 distinct CDR3 sequences, approximately 40% of them appearing once. This clonotype was seen many times. Its antigen remains unknown. V shed 6 bases and J 0 bases; nucleotides not matched to a gene: 5. The CDR3 loop spans 16 amino acids. Germline CDR1 MGHRA, CDR2 YSYEKL. Study results and limitations: Tumor T cell lymph node origin was a supported hypothesis, not proven. Findings are consistent with lymph node origin and intratumoral expansion of most tumor T cells.

The TCR was taken from a female donor with breast cancer. Some clones in this sample may be carry-over from other donors' samples. The material sequenced was breast tumor tissue. V is TRBV4-1 and J is TRBJ2-3; 11 nucleotides agree with TRBD2. DNA for the CDR3: TGCGCCAGCAGGGATAGCGGGGGGGCTAGCACAGATACGCAGTATTTT. Translating it yields CASRDSGGASTDTQYF.